This T cell receptor (beta chain) stems from a study of blood T cell repertoires in COVID-19. Generated by immunoSEQ multiplex PCR, the TCRdb table keeps only in-frame clones and is missing some. The data contain approximately 120,000 clones, over 65% of them singletons. The sequenced sample consisted of peripheral blood. This receptor was obtained from a woman aged 55-75 years with acute or convalescent COVID-19.

The CDR3 coding sequence is TGTGCCAGCAGCCGACAACCGAACACTGAAGCTTTCTTT. Amino acids: CASSRQPNTEAFF. The V and J genes are TRBV2 and TRBJ1-1; D is ambiguous. This CDR3 has 13 amino acids. The V gene's germline CDR1 is SNHLY and CDR2 FYNNEI. V lost 6 bases to trimming and J lost 1 base, with 9 bases between them.